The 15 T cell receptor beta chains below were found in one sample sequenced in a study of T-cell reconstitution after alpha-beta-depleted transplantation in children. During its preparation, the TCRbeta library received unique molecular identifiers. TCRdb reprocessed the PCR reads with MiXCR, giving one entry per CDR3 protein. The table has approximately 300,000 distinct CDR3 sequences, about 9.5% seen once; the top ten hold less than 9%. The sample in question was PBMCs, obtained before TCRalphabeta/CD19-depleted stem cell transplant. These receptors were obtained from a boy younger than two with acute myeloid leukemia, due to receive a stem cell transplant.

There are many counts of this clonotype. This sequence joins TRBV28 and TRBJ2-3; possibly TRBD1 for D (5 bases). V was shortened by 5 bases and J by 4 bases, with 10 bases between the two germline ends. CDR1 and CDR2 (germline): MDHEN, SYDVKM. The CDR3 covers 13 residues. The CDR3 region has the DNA TGTGCCAGCAGTCAGGGAAGCTCAGATACGCAGTATTTT. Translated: CASSQGSSDTQYF.

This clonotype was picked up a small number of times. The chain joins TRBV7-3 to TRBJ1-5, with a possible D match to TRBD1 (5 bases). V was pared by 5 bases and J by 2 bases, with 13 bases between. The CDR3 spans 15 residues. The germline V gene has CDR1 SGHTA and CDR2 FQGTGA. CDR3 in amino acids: CASSPWGGGNQPQHF. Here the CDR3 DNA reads TGTGCCAGCAGCCCTTGGGGGGGAGGCAATCAGCCCCAGCATTTT.

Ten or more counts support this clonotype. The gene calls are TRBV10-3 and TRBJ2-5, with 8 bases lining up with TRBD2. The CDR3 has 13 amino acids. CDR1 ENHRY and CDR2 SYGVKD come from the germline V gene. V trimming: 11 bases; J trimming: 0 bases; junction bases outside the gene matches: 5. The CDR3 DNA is TGTGCCGCAAAGCGGGGGTACCAAGAGACCCAGTACTTC. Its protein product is CAAKRGYQETQYF.

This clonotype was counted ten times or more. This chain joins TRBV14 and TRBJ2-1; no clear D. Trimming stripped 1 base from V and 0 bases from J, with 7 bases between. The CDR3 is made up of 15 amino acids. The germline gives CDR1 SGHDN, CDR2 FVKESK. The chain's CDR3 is CASSQVGFSYNEQFF. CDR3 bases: TGTGCCAGCAGCCAAGTGGGGTTCTCCTACAATGAGCAGTTCTTC.

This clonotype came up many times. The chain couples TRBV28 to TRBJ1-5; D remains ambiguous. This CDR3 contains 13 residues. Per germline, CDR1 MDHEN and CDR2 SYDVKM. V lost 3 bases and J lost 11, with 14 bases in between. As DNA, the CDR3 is TGTGCCAGCAGTTTTACGAGGCGTAGGGCCCAGCATTTT. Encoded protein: CASSFTRRRAQHF.

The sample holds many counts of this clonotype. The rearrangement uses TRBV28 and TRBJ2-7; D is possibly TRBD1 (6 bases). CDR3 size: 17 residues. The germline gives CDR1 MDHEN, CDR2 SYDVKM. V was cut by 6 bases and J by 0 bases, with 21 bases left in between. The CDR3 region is CASSHPPPGQPSYEQYF. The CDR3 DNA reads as TGTGCCAGCAGCCACCCCCCTCCAGGACAGCCCTCCTACGAGCAGTACTTC.

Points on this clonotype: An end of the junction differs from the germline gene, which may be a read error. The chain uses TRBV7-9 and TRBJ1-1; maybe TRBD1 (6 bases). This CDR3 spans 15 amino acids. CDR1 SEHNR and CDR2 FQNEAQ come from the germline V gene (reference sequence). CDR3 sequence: CTSSLVPRGGTEAFF. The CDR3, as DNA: TGTACCAGCAGCTTAGTTCCCAGAGGGGGCACTGAAGCTTTCTTT.

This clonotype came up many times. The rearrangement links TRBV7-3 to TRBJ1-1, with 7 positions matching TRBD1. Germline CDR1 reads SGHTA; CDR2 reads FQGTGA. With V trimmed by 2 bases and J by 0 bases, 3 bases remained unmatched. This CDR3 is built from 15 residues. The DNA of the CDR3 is TGTGCCAGCAGCTTAGGACAGGTATTGAACACTGAAGCTTTCTTT. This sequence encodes CASSLGQVLNTEAFF.

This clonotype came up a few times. The CDR3 reads CASSMDYEQYF. CDR3 nucleotides: TGTGCCAGTAGTATGGACTACGAGCAGTACTTC. This chain joins TRBV19 and TRBJ2-7; D unresolved. There are 11 residues in the CDR3. Germline lookup yields CDR1 LNHDA and CDR2 SQIVND (reference sequence). V was shortened by 3 bases and J by 3 bases, with 3 bases between the two germline ends. Using reference TRBV19 and TRBJ2-7 for the parts outside the CDR3, the full variable domain is DGGITQSPKYLFRKEGQNVTLSCEQNLNHDAMYWYRQDPGQGLRLIYYSQIVNDFQKGDIAEGYSVSREKKESFPLTVTSAQKNPTAFYLCASSMDYEQYFGPGTRLTVT.

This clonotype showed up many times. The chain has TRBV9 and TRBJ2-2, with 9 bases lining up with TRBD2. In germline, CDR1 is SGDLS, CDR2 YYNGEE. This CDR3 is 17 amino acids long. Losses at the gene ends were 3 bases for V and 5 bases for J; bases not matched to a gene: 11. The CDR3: CASSGLGAGGITGELFF. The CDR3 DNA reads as TGTGCCAGCAGCGGACTGGGAGCGGGGGGTATTACCGGGGAGCTGTTTTTT.

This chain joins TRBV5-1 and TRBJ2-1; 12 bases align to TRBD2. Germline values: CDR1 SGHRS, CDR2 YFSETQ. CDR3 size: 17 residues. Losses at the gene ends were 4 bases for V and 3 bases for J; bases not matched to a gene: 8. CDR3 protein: CASSTRLAGEIYNEQFF. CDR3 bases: TGCGCCAGCAGCACCCGACTAGCGGGGGAAATCTACAATGAGCAGTTCTTC.

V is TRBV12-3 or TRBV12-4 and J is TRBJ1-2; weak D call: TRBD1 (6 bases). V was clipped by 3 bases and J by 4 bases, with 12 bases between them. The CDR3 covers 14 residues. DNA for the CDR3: TGTGCCAGCAGTTTTAGCCGGGACATCTATGGCTACACCTTC. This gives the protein CASSFSRDIYGYTF.

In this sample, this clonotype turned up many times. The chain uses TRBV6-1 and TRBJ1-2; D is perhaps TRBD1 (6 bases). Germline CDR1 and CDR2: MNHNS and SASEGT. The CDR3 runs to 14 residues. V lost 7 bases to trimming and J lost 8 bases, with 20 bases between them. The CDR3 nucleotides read TGTGCCAGCAATAATAGTTTTGGGGGCGGCGGCTACACCTTC. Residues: CASNNSFGGGGYTF.

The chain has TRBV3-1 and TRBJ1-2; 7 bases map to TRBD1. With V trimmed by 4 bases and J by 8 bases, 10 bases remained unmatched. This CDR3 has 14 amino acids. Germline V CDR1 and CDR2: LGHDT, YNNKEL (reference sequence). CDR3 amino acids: CASSPGQWGTGYTF. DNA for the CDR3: TGTGCCAGCAGCCCGGGACAGTGGGGGACCGGCTACACCTTC.

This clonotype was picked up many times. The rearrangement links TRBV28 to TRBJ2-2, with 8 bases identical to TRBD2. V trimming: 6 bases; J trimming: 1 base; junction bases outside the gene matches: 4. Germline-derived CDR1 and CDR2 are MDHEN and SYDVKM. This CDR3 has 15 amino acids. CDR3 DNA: TGTGCCAGCAGACCGACTAGCGTGAACACCGGGGAGCTGTTTTTT. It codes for CASRPTSVNTGELFF.